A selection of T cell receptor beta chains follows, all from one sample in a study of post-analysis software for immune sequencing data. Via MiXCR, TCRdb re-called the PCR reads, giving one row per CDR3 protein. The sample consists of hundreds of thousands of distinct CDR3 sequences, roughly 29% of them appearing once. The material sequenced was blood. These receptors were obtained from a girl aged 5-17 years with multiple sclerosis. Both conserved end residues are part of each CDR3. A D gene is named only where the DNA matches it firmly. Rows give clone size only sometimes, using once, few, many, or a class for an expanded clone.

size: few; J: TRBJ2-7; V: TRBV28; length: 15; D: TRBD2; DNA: TGTGCCAGCAGGGGCGGGAGGCACTCCCGGAGCCAGCAGTACTTC; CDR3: CASRGGRHSRSQQYF
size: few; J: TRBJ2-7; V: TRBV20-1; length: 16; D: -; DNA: TGCAGTGCTATCTCATCCGGGACAACTGAAAGTTACGAGCAGTACTTC; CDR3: CSAISSGTTESYEQYF
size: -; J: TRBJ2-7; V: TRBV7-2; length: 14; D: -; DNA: TGTGCCAGCAGCTTACAACAGAGTACCTACGAGCAGTACTTC; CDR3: CASSLQQSTYEQYF
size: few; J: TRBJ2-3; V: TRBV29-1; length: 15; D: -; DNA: TGCAGCGTTGCCGGGACTCCAATTTTCACAGATACGCAGTATTTT; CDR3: CSVAGTPIFTDTQYF
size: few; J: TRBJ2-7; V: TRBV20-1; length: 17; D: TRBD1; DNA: TGCAGTGCTAGAGGGGGTCAGGGACAGGGGATCTCCTACGAGCAGTACTTC; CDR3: CSARGGQGQGISYEQYF
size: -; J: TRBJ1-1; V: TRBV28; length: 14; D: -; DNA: TGTGCCAGCAGTTTGATCAGGCTGAACACTGAAGCTTTCTTT; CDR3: CASSLIRLNTEAFF
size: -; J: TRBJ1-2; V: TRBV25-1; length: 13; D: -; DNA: TGTGCCAGCAGTGAATTCGCCAGACCTGGCTACACCTTC; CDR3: CASSEFARPGYTF
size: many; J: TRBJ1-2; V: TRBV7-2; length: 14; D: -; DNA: TGTGCCAGCAGCCCCGGGTGGGCCAACTATGGCTACACCTTC; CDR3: CASSPGWANYGYTF
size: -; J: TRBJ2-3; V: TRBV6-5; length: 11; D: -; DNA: TGTGCCACCCTCGAGGCAGATACGCAGTATTTT; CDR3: CATLEADTQYF
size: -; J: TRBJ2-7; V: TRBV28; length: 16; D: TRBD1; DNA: TGTGCCAGCAGTTCCCGAACAGGGGACAAGCCCTACGAGCAGTACTTC; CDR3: CASSSRTGDKPYEQYF
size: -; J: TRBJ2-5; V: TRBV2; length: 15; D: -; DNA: TGTGCCAGCAAAACAGTAGAAACCTTACAAGAGACCCAGTACTTC; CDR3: CASKTVETLQETQYF
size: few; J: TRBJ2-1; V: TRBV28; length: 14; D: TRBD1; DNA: TGTGCCAGCAGTGGGGACAGGACGTACAATGAGCAGTTCTTC; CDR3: CASSGDRTYNEQFF
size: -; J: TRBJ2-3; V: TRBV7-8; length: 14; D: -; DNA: TGTGCCAGCAAACGGGGGCTCAACACAGATACGCAGTATTTT; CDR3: CASKRGLNTDTQYF
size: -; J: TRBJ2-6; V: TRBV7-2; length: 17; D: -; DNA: TGTGCCAGCAGCTTAGGACGGGGTTTCTCTGGGGCCAACGTCCTGACTTTC; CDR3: CASSLGRGFSGANVLTF
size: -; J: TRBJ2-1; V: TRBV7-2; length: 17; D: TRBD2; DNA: TGTGCCAGCAGCCATGCCGCCGGGGGGGCGCGATACAATGAGCAGTTCTTC; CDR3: CASSHAAGGARYNEQFF
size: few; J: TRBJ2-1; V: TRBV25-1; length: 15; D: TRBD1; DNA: TGTGCCAGCCGGCGCACAGGGGGCATCTACAATGAGCAGTTCTTC; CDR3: CASRRTGGIYNEQFF
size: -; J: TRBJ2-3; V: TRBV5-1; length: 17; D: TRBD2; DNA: TGCGCCAGCAGCTTGGAAAGCGGGAGGGCCCTCACAGGTACGCAGTATTTT; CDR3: CASSLESGRALTGTQYF
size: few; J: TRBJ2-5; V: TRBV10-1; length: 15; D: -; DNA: TGCGCCAGCAGTGAGTCGACTCGGCAGGGAGAGACCCAGTACTTC; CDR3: CASSESTRQGETQYF
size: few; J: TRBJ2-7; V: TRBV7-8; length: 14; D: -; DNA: TGTGCCAGCAGCTTATTGGGGACAAACTACGAGCAGTACTTC; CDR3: CASSLLGTNYEQYF
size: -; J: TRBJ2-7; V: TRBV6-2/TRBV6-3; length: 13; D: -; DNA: TGTGCCAGCAGGAACGCAAACACCGATGAGCAGTACTTC; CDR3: CASRNANTDEQYF
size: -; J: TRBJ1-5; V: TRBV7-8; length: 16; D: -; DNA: TGTGCCAGCGACATCGCCCGGACAGCACTTTATCAGCCCCAGCATTTT; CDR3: CASDIARTALYQPQHF
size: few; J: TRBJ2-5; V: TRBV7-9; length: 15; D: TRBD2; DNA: TGTGCCAGCACCCCCTCGGGAGGGATCCAAGAGACCCAGTACTTC; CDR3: CASTPSGGIQETQYF
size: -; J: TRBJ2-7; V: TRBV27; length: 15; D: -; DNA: TGTGCCAGCAGTTCCTGGCAGGGGCGAACCTACGAGCAGTACTTC; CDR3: CASSSWQGRTYEQYF
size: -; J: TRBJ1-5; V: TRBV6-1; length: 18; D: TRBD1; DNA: TGTGCCAGCAGCCTAGCCACAGGGGGTTCTTATAGCAATCAGCCCCAGCATTTT; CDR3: CASSLATGGSYSNQPQHF
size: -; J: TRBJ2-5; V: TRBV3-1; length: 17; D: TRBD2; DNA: TGTGCCAGCAGCCAAGAGGGAGGTACTAGCGGACAAGAGACCCAGTACTTC; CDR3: CASSQEGGTSGQETQYF
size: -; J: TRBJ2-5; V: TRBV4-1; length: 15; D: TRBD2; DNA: TGCGCCAGCAGCCAAGATAGCGGGGTATGTGAGACCCAGTACTTC; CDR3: CASSQDSGVCETQYF
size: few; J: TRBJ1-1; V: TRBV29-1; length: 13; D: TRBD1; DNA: TGCAGCGTGAAACAGGGGTTGGACACTGAAGCTTTCTTT; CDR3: CSVKQGLDTEAFF
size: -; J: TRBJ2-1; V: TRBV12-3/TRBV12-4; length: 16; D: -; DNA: TGTGCCAGCAGCTATAGGAGGGCCCCCTCCTACAATGAGCAGTTCTTC; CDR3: CASSYRRAPSYNEQFF
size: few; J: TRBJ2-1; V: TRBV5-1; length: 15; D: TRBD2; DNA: TGCGCCAGCAGCTTGCCTAGCGGGACCTACAATGAGCAGTTCTTC; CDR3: CASSLPSGTYNEQFF
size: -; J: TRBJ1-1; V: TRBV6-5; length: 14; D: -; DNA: TGTGCCAGCAGTTCCCGGGTCTGGGGGACTGAAGCTTTCTTT; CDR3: CASSSRVWGTEAFF
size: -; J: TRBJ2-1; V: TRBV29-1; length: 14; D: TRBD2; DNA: TGCAGCGTTGAGGGGGGGGAGGGCTACAATGAGCAGTTCTTC; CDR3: CSVEGGEGYNEQFF
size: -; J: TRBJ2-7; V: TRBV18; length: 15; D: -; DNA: TGTGCCAGCTCACAACCTGCGGACGGGCTCTACGAGCAGTACTTC; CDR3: CASSQPADGLYEQYF
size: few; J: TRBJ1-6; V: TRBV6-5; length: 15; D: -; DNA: TGTGCCAGCAGTTACTCTGGGGCAGCGGATTCACCCCTCCACTTT; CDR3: CASSYSGAADSPLHF
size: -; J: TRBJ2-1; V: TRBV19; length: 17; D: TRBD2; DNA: TGTGCCAGTAGTATAAGGCTAGCGGGAGCCCATCACAATGAGCAGTTCTTC; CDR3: CASSIRLAGAHHNEQFF
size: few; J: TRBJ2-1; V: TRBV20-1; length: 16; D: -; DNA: TGCAGTGCTAGAGCCAACGGGGTCGGGGTGACCAATGAGCAGTTCTTC; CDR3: CSARANGVGVTNEQFF
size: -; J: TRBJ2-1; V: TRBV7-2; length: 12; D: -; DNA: TGTGCCAGCAGCCTCAGGGTTGGAGAGCAGTTCTTC; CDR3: CASSLRVGEQFF
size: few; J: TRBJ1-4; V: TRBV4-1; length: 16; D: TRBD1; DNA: TGCGCCAGCAGCCCCCTCGTTCAGGGGGCCCATGAAAAACTGTTTTTT; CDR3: CASSPLVQGAHEKLFF
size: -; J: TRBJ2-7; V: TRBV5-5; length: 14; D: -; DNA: TGTGCCAGCACCTCCTACCGGCGGGGAAACGAGCAGTACTTC; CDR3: CASTSYRRGNEQYF
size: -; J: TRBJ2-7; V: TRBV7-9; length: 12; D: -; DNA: TGTGCCAGCAGCCCAATTGGGGGCGAGCAGTACTTC; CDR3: CASSPIGGEQYF